A selection of T cell receptor beta chains follows, all from one sample in a study of shared clonotypes between healthy human individuals. This table comes from immunoSEQ multiplex PCR, and its TCRdb copy is limited to in-frame clones, with some not included. This sample has 550,000 to 850,000 clones; approximately 79% occur once, and the top ten carry approximately 1.6%. Sequenced input: memory CD4+ T cells sorted from blood. Receptors originate from a woman in her twenties or thirties in good health. CDR3s include the opening cysteine and the closing phenylalanine or tryptophan. A D gene is named only where the DNA matches it firmly.

V	D	J	CDR3
TRBV18	TRBD1	TRBJ2-7	CASSAQGVLYEQYF
TRBV28	NA	TRBJ2-1	CASSAIGNTYNEQFF
TRBV28	TRBD2	TRBJ2-7	CASSSHVAGGLDEQYF
TRBV5-1	TRBD1	TRBJ2-6	CASREGASGANVLTF
TRBV2	NA	TRBJ2-1	CASSDLRVGGNEQFF
TRBV7-9	NA	TRBJ1-6	CASSFNSPLHF
TRBV6-1	TRBD2	TRBJ2-7	CASSNGLAGFDEQYF
TRBV5-1	TRBD2	TRBJ2-3	CASKEGLAGFRGDTQYF
TRBV7-2	TRBD1	TRBJ1-2	CASSSQGAEGYTF
TRBV6-5	NA	TRBJ2-7	CASSPELVSRSSQYF
TRBV2	NA	TRBJ2-2	CASSGLQGTGELFF
TRBV9	TRBD2	TRBJ2-1	CASSPRLAVSSYNEQFF
TRBV27	NA	TRBJ2-3	CASSEYGISTDTQYF
TRBV5-1	NA	TRBJ1-2	CASSPGPSQSYGYTF
TRBV28	TRBD2	TRBJ2-7	CASQGSVAGGPYF
TRBV28	NA	TRBJ2-5	CASSLVAQETQYF
TRBV11-2	NA	TRBJ2-1	CASSLPRELNEQFF
TRBV29-1	NA	TRBJ1-2	CSAETENYGYTF
TRBV29-1	NA	TRBJ2-1	CSVDGNWANEQFF
TRBV6-4	TRBD2	TRBJ2-2	CASRTSGETGELFF
TRBV28	TRBD2	TRBJ2-7	CASNPRDYSAEQYF
TRBV30	NA	TRBJ2-1	CAWSVPLRKNYNEQFF
TRBV5-1	TRBD1	TRBJ2-7	CASSPTGTGYYEQYF
TRBV5-1	NA	TRBJ2-1	CASSWGVFNEQFF
TRBV19	NA	TRBJ2-6	CASSMRGQGANVLTF
TRBV5-4	TRBD2	TRBJ2-1	CASSGSGGYNEQFF
TRBV15	NA	TRBJ1-2	CATSRDYRDGYTF
TRBV7-9	NA	TRBJ2-5	CASSLGADFQETQYF
TRBV7-6	TRBD2	TRBJ2-5	CASVAGLRETQYF
TRBV20-1	NA	TRBJ2-5	CSAGETQYF
TRBV10-2	TRBD2	TRBJ2-7	CASKQGLAASYEQYF
TRBV6-4	TRBD2	TRBJ2-1	CASSDGAGGNEQFF
TRBV14	NA	TRBJ2-2	CASSPPGLGATGELFF